The 27 T cell receptor beta chains below all came from one sample that was sequenced in a study of preoperative IRX-2 immunotherapy in early breast cancer. The treatment denotes: preoperative locoregional IRX-2 cytokine immunotherapy. The repertoire was sequenced with immunoSEQ multiplex PCR; TCRdb's copy has only in-frame clones and lacks some. The profile covers around 95,000 clones, with about nine tenths appearing a single time and approximately 2% taken by the ten largest. The sample here was tumor tissue, taken after IRX-2 immunotherapy. These receptors were taken from a human donor with breast cancer.

The CDR3 DNA sequence: TGTGCCAGCAGCTTACTAGGGGGGCGCGAGTATGGCTACACCTTC. This gives the protein CASSLLGGREYGYTF. This sequence joins TRBV7-1 and TRBJ1-2; perhaps TRBD1 as D (6 bases). TRBV7-1 falls under the ORF class, with uncertain function. V gave up 4 bases and J gave up 5 bases, with 17 bases separating them. This CDR3 is 15 amino acids long.

As DNA, the CDR3 is TGTGCCAGCAGAGGGGGGAGCTCCTACGAGCAGTACTTC. This sequence encodes CASRGGSSYEQYF. The chain links TRBV28 to TRBJ2-7; possibly TRBD1 or TRBD2 for D (6 bases each). The CDR3 extends over 13 amino acids. Trimming removed 6 bases at V and 0 bases at J, with 9 bases between. CDR1 and CDR2 from the germline V gene are MDHEN and SYDVKM.

CDR3 region: CASSLAGTGNQPQHF. The CDR3, as DNA: TGCGCCAGCAGCTTGGCCGGGACTGGCAATCAGCCCCAGCATTTT. The genes are TRBV5-1 and TRBJ1-5, with a tentative D call TRBD1 (5 bases). Trimming cost V 0 bases and J 2 bases, with 9 bases left between them. From germline, CDR1 is SGHRS and CDR2 YFSETQ. This CDR3 comprises 15 residues.

This rearrangement joins TRBV12-5 to TRBJ1-5, with 7 bases that match TRBD1. The CDR3 is made up of 18 amino acids. Germline V CDR1 and CDR2: LGHNT, FRNRAP. J lost 0 bases, V lost 4 bases, and 12 bases had no gene match. The CDR3 region has the DNA TGTGCTAGTGGTTCGCGAACCCAAACAGGGGATAGCAATCAGCCCCAGCATTTT. This gives the protein CASGSRTQTGDSNQPQHF. The entire variable domain, with the rest obtained from reference TRBV12-5 and TRBJ1-5, is as follows: DARVTQTPRHKVTEMGQEVTMRCQPILGHNTVFWYRQTMMQGLELLAYFRNRAPLDDSGMPKDRFSAEMPDATLATLKIQPSEPRDSAVYFCASGSRTQTGDSNQPQHFGDGTRLSIL.

The chain uses TRBV29-1 and TRBJ1-4; D gene unclear. The germline V and J ends were trimmed by 4 bases and 0 bases, with 9 bases remaining between them. Germline-derived CDR1 and CDR2 are SQVTM and ANQGSEA. There are 14 residues in the CDR3. The chain's CDR3 is CSVALGATNEKLFF. The DNA for the CDR3 is TGCAGCGTTGCTTTGGGAGCAACTAATGAAAAACTGTTTTTT.

This clone has a single count. The chain has TRBV6-8 and TRBJ1-1, with 9 nucleotides matching TRBD1. The germline CDR1 and CDR2 sequences are MNHGY and SAAAGT. This CDR3 spans 13 amino acids. V lost 10 bases and J lost 4; bases outside the gene matches: 7. As DNA, the CDR3 is TGTGCCATCATCTCGGACAGGGGCACTGAAGCTTTCTTT. Its protein is CAIISDRGTEAFF.

The chain uses TRBV10-1 and TRBJ2-1, with 9 bases that match TRBD1. The germline V gene has CDR1 WNHNN and CDR2 SYGVQD (reference sequence). The CDR3 has 14 residues. V lost 6 bases and J lost 5; bases outside the gene matches: 5. CDR3 in amino acids: CASSRDRVNNEQFF. The DNA for the CDR3 is TGCGCCAGCAGCAGGGACAGGGTTAACAATGAGCAGTTCTTC.

The chain employs TRBV9 and TRBJ2-2; D remains ambiguous. The CDR3 contains 14 residues. CDR1 and CDR2 (germline): SGDLS, YYNGEE. The V gene lost 5 bases and the J gene lost 1 base, with 9 bases spanning the gap. CDR3 sequence: CASSGELNTGELFF. The CDR3, as DNA: TGTGCCAGCAGTGGTGAACTGAACACCGGGGAGCTGTTTTTT.

This chain links TRBV6-8 with TRBJ2-3; possibly TRBD1 for D (5 bases). This CDR3 is built from 14 residues. Germline CDR1 reads MNHGY; CDR2 reads SAAAGT. V lost 4 bases and J 4 bases, leaving 12 bases between the germline ends. Here the CDR3 reads CASSLTQGPDTQYF. The CDR3 DNA is TGTGCCAGCAGTTTAACCCAGGGCCCAGATACGCAGTATTTT.

This clone came up a few times. This chain connects TRBV7-8 to TRBJ2-5; D gene uncertain. V was shortened by 2 bases and J by 5 bases, with 9 bases between the two germline ends. CDR1 is SGHVS and CDR2 is FQNEAQ in the germline V gene. The CDR3 has 13 residues. The CDR3 protein is CASSLLLGETQYF. Written as DNA, the CDR3 is TGTGCCAGCAGCTTATTGTTAGGGGAGACCCAGTACTTC.

The chain uses TRBV5-1 and TRBJ2-7; 9 bases map to TRBD2. The CDR3 has 16 residues. V shed 2 bases and J 3 bases; nucleotides not matched to a gene: 9. Germline loops: CDR1 SGHRS, CDR2 YFSETQ. CDR3 region: CASSFPGASGNYEQYF. In DNA form, the CDR3 reads TGCGCCAGCAGCTTTCCCGGGGCTAGCGGGAACTACGAGCAGTACTTC.

The rearrangement uses TRBV6-7 and TRBJ2-1, with a possible D match to TRBD1 (6 bases). TRBV6-7 is filed as an ORF, its function uncertain. The V end was cut by 6 bases, the J end by 5 bases, with 11 bases between. The CDR3 length is 13 residues. CDR3 coding DNA: TGTGCCAGCAGAACCCAGGGGAACAATGAGCAGTTCTTC. It yields the protein CASRTQGNNEQFF.

V is TRBV18 and J is TRBJ1-5; D might be TRBD1 (5 bases). Trimming cost V 4 bases and J 10 bases, with 11 bases left between them. Germline V gene sequence: CDR1 KGHSH, CDR2 LQKENI. CDR3 length: 12 residues. The CDR3, as DNA: TGTGCCAGCTCACGCCAAGGGGAACCCCAGCATTTT. It yields the protein CASSRQGEPQHF.

The chain combines TRBV5-1 with TRBJ1-1; a possible D gene is TRBD1 (6 bases). CDR1 is SGHRS, CDR2 YFSETQ, per germline. The CDR3 contains 14 residues. The germline V and J ends were trimmed by 4 bases and 5 bases, with 15 bases remaining between them. CDR3 loop: CASSKVGGRTEAFF. In DNA, the CDR3 is TGCGCCAGCAGCAAGGTCGGGGGCCGGACTGAAGCTTTCTTT.

The chain couples TRBV22-1 to TRBJ1-1; the table's TRBD1 call for D was not verified on the DNA. TRBV22-1 counts as a pseudogene. This CDR3 comprises 16 residues. The CDR3 DNA sequence: TGTGCCAGCAGTCCCGGGACAGGGGGCGCAACCACTGAAGCTTTCTTT. Protein sequence: CASSPGTGGATTEAFF.

V usage is TRBV15 and J usage is TRBJ1-5; 9 bases are a match to TRBD1. After removal of 4 bases from V and 7 bases from J, the junction contained 5 bases not matched to a gene. CDR1 LNHNV and CDR2 YYDKDF come from the germline V gene (reference sequence). This CDR3 is 14 amino acids long. CDR3 protein: CATSTDRGRQPQHF. CDR3 sequence (DNA): TGTGCCACCAGCACGGACAGGGGTAGGCAGCCCCAGCATTTT.

The chain carries TRBV19 and TRBJ2-7, with a weak D call TRBD2 (5 bases). Germline V gene sequence: CDR1 LNHDA, CDR2 SQIVND (reference sequence). CDR3 size: 15 residues. The V end lost 3 bases, the J end lost 3 bases, and 15 bases lay between the germline ends. CDR3 sequence reads: CASSMGEDSHYEQYF. The DNA of the CDR3 is TGTGCCAGTAGTATGGGTGAGGACTCGCACTACGAGCAGTACTTC.

The J gene is TRBJ1-1, the V gene TRBV5-1; TRBD1 matches 8 bases. The CDR3 sequence is 14 residues long. CDR1 and CDR2 (germline): SGHRS, YFSETQ. V trimming: 3 bases; J trimming: 1 base; junction bases outside the gene matches: 2. The CDR3 coding sequence is TGCGCCAGCAGCTACGACAGGGGGAACACTGAAGCTTTCTTT. Protein: CASSYDRGNTEAFF.

J is TRBJ1-1 and V is TRBV5-1; 8 bases are a match to TRBD1. CDR3 length: 15 residues. V shed 2 bases, J shed 4 bases, and the junction held 7 bases outside the gene matches. Germline CDR1 is SGHRS and CDR2 is YFSETQ. The CDR3 DNA reads TGCGCCAGCAGCTTTGGTCCAGGGACAGGCACTGAAGCTTTCTTT. Its protein product is CASSFGPGTGTEAFF.

This clone was observed a few times. The rearrangement uses TRBV6-8 and TRBJ1-2; 9 bases map to TRBD1. There are 15 residues in the CDR3. Germline-derived CDR1 and CDR2 are MNHGY and SAAAGT. V dropped 4 bases and J dropped 4; count of bases not matched to a gene: 7. The CDR3 DNA reads TGTGCCAGCAGTTCAACAGGGGGCGCCGGCTATGGCTACACCTTC. Translated: CASSSTGGAGYGYTF.

The chain links TRBV6-8 to TRBJ2-2; TRBD1 matches 9 bases. CDR3 length equals 15 residues. The germline CDR1 and CDR2 sequences are MNHGY and SAAAGT. The junction had 6 bases not matched to a gene; V was cut back by 5 bases and J by 5 bases. DNA of the CDR3: TGTGCCAGCAGTCCCCGGACAGGGGAAACCGGGGAGCTGTTTTTT. Translated, it gives CASSPRTGETGELFF.

V is TRBV19 and J is TRBJ1-2, with D possibly being TRBD1 (5 bases). CDR3 length: 14 residues. With 1 base removed from V and 8 bases from J, the gap between germline ends came to 14 bases. CDR1 is LNHDA and CDR2 is SQIVND in the germline V gene (reference sequence). Here the CDR3 DNA reads TGTGCCAGTAGTATAGTCGGGACGGGCTGGGGCTACACCTTC. It is translated as CASSIVGTGWGYTF.

About this clone itself: Mismatch with germline at one junction end may stem from a read error. This chain joins TRBV10-2 and TRBJ1-5; no reliable D call. The CDR3 runs 13 residues. In germline, CDR1 is WSHSY, CDR2 SAAADI. CDR3 DNA: TGCGCCAGCAGTAGGAAGGTTAATCAGCTCCAGCATTTT. It encodes CASSRKVNQLQHF.

This clone occurred a few times. The CDR3 is CASSRRTGGTGELFF. Written as DNA, the CDR3 is TGTGCCAGCAGCCGACGGACAGGGGGGACCGGGGAGCTGTTTTTT. V is TRBV14 and J is TRBJ2-2, with TRBD1 matching 10 bases. CDR1 is SGHDN and CDR2 is FVKESK in the germline V gene. V lost 4 bases, J lost 5 bases, and 4 bases stayed unmatched. CDR3 length: 15 residues. Looking up the rest from reference TRBV14 and TRBJ2-2 gives the full variable domain: EAGVTQFPSHSVIEKGQTVTLRCDPISGHDNLYWYRRVMGKEIKFLLHFVKESKQDESGMPNNRFLAERTGGTYSTLKVQPAELEDSGVYFCASSRRTGGTGELFFGEGSRLTVL.

In this sample, this clone turned up once. V is TRBV19 and J is TRBJ2-2; no firm D call. Germline V CDR1 and CDR2: LNHDA, SQIVND (reference sequence). V lost 0 bases to trimming and J lost 0 bases, with 8 bases between them. The CDR3 is 16 residues long. The CDR3 coding sequence is TGTGCCAGTAGTATAGATATTAAGGCGAACACCGGGGAGCTGTTTTTT. Translating gives CASSIDIKANTGELFF.

The CDR3 sequence: CASMSMDNEQFF. The CDR3 bases are TGCGCCAGCATGTCTATGGACAATGAGCAGTTCTTC. The rearrangement joins TRBV10-2 to TRBJ2-1, with D unresolved. The V gene lost 7 bases and the J gene lost 5 bases, with 9 bases spanning the gap. Germline V gene lookup returns CDR1 WSHSY and CDR2 SAAADI. This CDR3 is built from 12 residues.

The V call is TRBV19, the J call TRBJ2-5; no reliable D call. CDR1 is LNHDA and CDR2 is SQIVND in the germline V gene (reference sequence). The CDR3 is 13 amino acids. Trimming removed 3 bases from V and 5 bases from J, with 10 bases in between. CDR3 sequence (DNA): TGTGCCAGTAGTATCGGGTGGTTGGAGACCCAGTACTTC. Translating it yields CASSIGWLETQYF.